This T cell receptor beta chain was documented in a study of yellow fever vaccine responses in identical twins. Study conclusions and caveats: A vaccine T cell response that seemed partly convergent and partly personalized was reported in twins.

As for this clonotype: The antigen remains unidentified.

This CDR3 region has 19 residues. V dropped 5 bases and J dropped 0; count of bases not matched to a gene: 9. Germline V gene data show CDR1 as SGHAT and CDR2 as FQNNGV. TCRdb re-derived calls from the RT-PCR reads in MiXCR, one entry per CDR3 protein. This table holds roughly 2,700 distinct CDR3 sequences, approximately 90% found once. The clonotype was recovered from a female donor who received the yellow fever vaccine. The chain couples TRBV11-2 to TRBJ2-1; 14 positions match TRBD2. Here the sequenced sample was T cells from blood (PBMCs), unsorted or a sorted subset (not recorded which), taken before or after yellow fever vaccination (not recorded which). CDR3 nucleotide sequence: TGTGCCAGCAGCCGACCGGGACTAGCGGGAGTAAGCTCCTACAATGAGCAGTTCTTC. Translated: CASSRPGLAGVSSYNEQFF. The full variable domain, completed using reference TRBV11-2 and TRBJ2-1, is EAGVAQSPRYKIIEKRQSVAFWCNPISGHATLYWYQQILGQGPKLLIQFQNNGVVDDSQLPKDRFSAERLKGVDSTLKIQPAKLEDSAVYLCASSRPGLAGVSSYNEQFFGPGTRLTVL.